A selection of T cell receptor beta chains follows, all from one sample in a study of T cell responses to AZD1222 COVID-19 vaccine. Measured with immunoSEQ multiplex PCR; TCRdb has only the in-frame clones, and not every one. The table shows roughly 100,000 clones, with roughly 91% occurring only once. Source: peripheral blood, taken on day 0 of AZD1222 vaccination. The receptors were gathered from an adult in good health. The CDR3 runs from the conserved cysteine through the conserved F or W. Each record gives: D gene, J gene, V gene, CDR3 protein, CDR3 DNA. A D gene is named only where the DNA matches it firmly.

d_gene: NA; j_gene: TRBJ2-5; v_gene: TRBV5-6; CDR3aa: CASSLVYTLETQYF; CDR3nt: TGTGCCAGCAGCTTGGTTTACACGTTGGAGACCCAGTACTTC
d_gene: TRBD1; j_gene: TRBJ1-4; v_gene: TRBV7-2; CDR3aa: CASSLGQGPFEKLFF; CDR3nt: TGTGCCAGCAGCTTGGGACAGGGCCCATTTGAAAAACTGTTTTTT
d_gene: NA; j_gene: TRBJ1-5; v_gene: TRBV7-2; CDR3aa: CASSSNNQPQHF; CDR3nt: TGTGCCAGCAGTTCCAACAATCAGCCCCAGCATTTT
d_gene: TRBD2; j_gene: TRBJ2-5; v_gene: TRBV28; CDR3aa: CASSLTSGGAGTQYF; CDR3nt: TGTGCCAGCAGTCTAACTAGCGGGGGGGCCGGGACCCAGTACTTC
d_gene: NA; j_gene: TRBJ1-1; v_gene: TRBV21-1; CDR3aa: CASSNCDTEAFF; CDR3nt: TGTGCCAGCAGCAATTGTGACACTGAAGCTTTCTTT
d_gene: NA; j_gene: TRBJ2-2; v_gene: TRBV27; CDR3aa: CASSLSEGTGELFF; CDR3nt: TGTGCCAGCAGTTTATCTGAGGGCACCGGGGAGCTGTTTTTT
d_gene: TRBD1; j_gene: TRBJ1-5; v_gene: TRBV6-5; CDR3aa: CATSQGDSNQPQHF; CDR3nt: TGTGCCACCTCACAGGGGGATAGCAATCAGCCCCAGCATTTT
d_gene: TRBD1; j_gene: TRBJ2-7; v_gene: TRBV10-3; CDR3aa: CAIQGAYEQYF; CDR3nt: TGTGCCATACAGGGGGCGTACGAGCAGTACTTC
d_gene: NA; j_gene: TRBJ1-3; v_gene: TRBV7-2; CDR3aa: CASSPTQFSGNTIYF; CDR3nt: TGTGCCAGCAGCCCTACACAGTTCTCTGGAAACACCATATATTTT
d_gene: NA; j_gene: TRBJ2-7; v_gene: TRBV30; CDR3aa: CAWKIDSPYEQYF; CDR3nt: TGTGCCTGGAAAATAGACAGTCCCTACGAGCAGTACTTC
d_gene: NA; j_gene: TRBJ1-2; v_gene: TRBV29-1; CDR3aa: CSVSAGRMDYGYTF; CDR3nt: TGCAGCGTCAGCGCAGGGAGGATGGACTATGGCTACACCTTC
d_gene: NA; j_gene: TRBJ2-5; v_gene: TRBV16; CDR3aa: CASSQSVSEQETQYF; CDR3nt: TGTGCCAGCAGCCAAAGTGTGTCGGAGCAAGAGACCCAGTACTTC
d_gene: TRBD1; j_gene: TRBJ2-3; v_gene: TRBV7-7; CDR3aa: CASRRDSNTDTQYF; CDR3nt: TGTGCTAGCAGACGGGACAGCAACACAGATACGCAGTATTTT
d_gene: TRBD1; j_gene: TRBJ1-2; v_gene: TRBV18; CDR3aa: CASSPPGQGASYTF; CDR3nt: TGTGCCAGCTCACCACCGGGACAGGGAGCGTCGTACACCTTC
d_gene: TRBD1; j_gene: TRBJ1-5; v_gene: TRBV10-3; CDR3aa: CAISTGQGNQPQHF; CDR3nt: TGTGCCATCAGCACGGGACAGGGCAATCAGCCCCAGCATTTT
d_gene: TRBD1; j_gene: TRBJ1-3; v_gene: TRBV9; CDR3aa: CASSPQTGAPRLGNTIYF; CDR3nt: TGTGCCAGCAGCCCACAAACAGGGGCCCCGCGGCTTGGAAACACCATATATTTT
d_gene: TRBD1; j_gene: TRBJ1-4; v_gene: TRBV2; CDR3aa: CASSEDRANEKLFF; CDR3nt: TGTGCCAGCAGCGAGGACAGGGCTAATGAAAAACTGTTTTTT
d_gene: NA; j_gene: TRBJ2-2; v_gene: TRBV7-2; CDR3aa: CASSFAWGGVAGELFF; CDR3nt: TGTGCCAGCAGCTTCGCGTGGGGGGGCGTCGCCGGGGAGCTGTTTTTT
d_gene: NA; j_gene: TRBJ1-4; v_gene: TRBV30; CDR3aa: CAWSGTANEKLFF; CDR3nt: TGTGCCTGGAGTGGGACAGCTAATGAAAAACTGTTTTTT
d_gene: NA; j_gene: TRBJ1-2; v_gene: TRBV5-1; CDR3aa: CASSLDPGTGPGYTF; CDR3nt: TGCGCCAGCAGCTTGGATCCGGGAACAGGGCCTGGCTACACCTTC
d_gene: TRBD2; j_gene: TRBJ2-3; v_gene: TRBV5-6; CDR3aa: CASSLSLLAGRTDTQYF; CDR3nt: TGTGCCAGCAGCTTGTCTCTTCTAGCGGGGCGCACAGATACGCAGTATTTT
d_gene: NA; j_gene: TRBJ1-2; v_gene: TRBV19; CDR3aa: CASSIDPTGKNYGYTF; CDR3nt: TGTGCCAGTAGTATAGATCCCACCGGGAAAAACTATGGCTACACCTTC